This is a list of T cell receptor beta chains from one sample in a study of OX40 agonist ivuxolimab in advanced cancers. Some clones are missing from TCRdb's copy, which holds only in-frame ones; the method was immunoSEQ multiplex PCR. The sample has about 93,000 clones; 91% are singletons. The input for sequencing was CD4+ or CD8+ T cells sorted from blood, taken in a trial of the OX40 agonist ivuxolimab. The receptors here all came from an adult with an advanced solid tumor such as melanoma, head and neck, liver or kidney cancer. The CDR3 runs from the conserved cysteine through the conserved F or W. D genes are given only for firm matches. Not every row has a clone size; where given, it reads once, few, many or a size class.

abundance | j_gene | d_gene | v_gene | CDR3aa | CDR3nt
few | TRBJ2-6 | TRBD1 | TRBV5-4 | CASSLARTGTSGANVLTF | TGTGCCAGCAGCTTGGCCCGGACAGGGACGTCTGGGGCCAACGTCCTGACTTTC
once | TRBJ2-5 | . | TRBV11-3 | CASSLGEAETQYF | TGTGCCAGCAGCTTGGGGGAAGCGGAGACCCAGTACTTC
few | TRBJ2-1 | TRBD1 | TRBV5-1 | CASSLGRGQGDEQFF | TGCGCCAGCAGCTTGGGGCGGGGACAGGGGGATGAGCAGTTCTTC
. | TRBJ1-2 | . | TRBV30 | CAWSVLDRPLYGYTF | TGTGCCTGGAGTGTTCTGGACAGACCCCTTTATGGCTACACCTTC
. | TRBJ2-3 | . | TRBV28 | CASSLLQRGTDTQYF | TGTGCCAGCAGTTTATTACAGCGAGGCACAGATACGCAGTATTTT
. | TRBJ1-2 | . | TRBV5-6 | CASYGQFYGYTF | TGTGCCAGCTACGGACAGTTCTATGGCTACACCTTC
. | TRBJ2-1 | TRBD2 | TRBV11-2 | CASSLDGPSGLLQFF | TGTGCCAGCAGCTTAGATGGGCCTAGCGGGCTTCTTCAGTTCTTC
. | TRBJ2-7 | . | TRBV5-5 | CASSLEVSYEQYF | TGTGCCAGCAGCTTGGAGGTCTCCTACGAGCAGTACTTC
. | TRBJ2-1 | TRBD1 | TRBV28 | CATTAGTEYNEQFF | TGTGCCACCACTGCCGGGACAGAATACAATGAGCAGTTCTTC
. | TRBJ2-7 | . | TRBV10-2 | CASTRGEFLNEQYF | TGCGCCAGCACAAGAGGGGAATTTCTGAACGAGCAGTACTTC
. | TRBJ2-7 | . | TRBV5-1 | CASSLSGNAYEQYF | TGCGCCAGCAGCTTGTCCGGGAACGCCTACGAGCAGTACTTC
. | TRBJ2-5 | . | TRBV5-1 | CASSFSETQYF | TGCGCCAGCAGCTTTTCGGAGACCCAGTACTTC
. | TRBJ2-1 | TRBD2 | TRBV30 | CAWSAKGLAGVEQFF | TGTGCCTGGAGTGCTAAAGGACTAGCGGGAGTTGAGCAGTTCTTC
. | TRBJ2-7 | TRBD1 | TRBV29-1 | CSAGTGQGEQYF | TGCAGCGCCGGGACAGGGCAGGGCGAGCAGTACTTC
. | TRBJ2-2 | TRBD2 | TRBV28 | CASLDSGRFGELFF | TGTGCCAGCCTAGATAGCGGGAGATTCGGGGAGCTGTTTTTT
. | TRBJ1-3 | . | TRBV4-2 | CASSQGGPGSGNTIYF | TGTGCCAGCAGCCAAGGTGGCCCCGGCTCTGGAAACACCATATATTTT
. | TRBJ2-3 | TRBD2 | TRBV11-2 | CALREGPDTQYF | TGTGCTTTGCGGGAGGGCCCAGATACGCAGTATTTT
. | TRBJ1-5 | . | TRBV6-1 | CASSEMGGGPQHF | TGTGCCAGCAGTGAAATGGGAGGAGGGCCCCAGCATTTT
. | TRBJ2-3 | TRBD1 | TRBV5-1 | CASSTGDRATDTQYF | TGCGCCAGCAGCACGGGGGACAGGGCAACAGATACGCAGTATTTT
. | TRBJ2-7 | TRBD1 | TRBV5-1 | CASSPGQGEPYF | TGCGCCAGCAGCCCTGGACAGGGAGAGCCGTACTTC
. | TRBJ2-1 | TRBD2 | TRBV2 | CASSELVAGSSEQFF | TGTGCCAGCAGTGAACTGGTAGCGGGATCCTCTGAGCAGTTCTTC
. | TRBJ1-5 | . | TRBV28 | CASDTLNQPQHF | TGTGCCAGCGACACTCTCAATCAGCCCCAGCATTTT
. | TRBJ2-5 | TRBD2 | TRBV7-9 | CASSLAPGGFETQYF | TGTGCCAGCAGCTTAGCGCCGGGAGGCTTCGAGACCCAGTACTTC
. | TRBJ2-5 | TRBD1 | TRBV4-1 | CASSQVVRQGQETQYF | TGCGCCAGCAGCCAAGTTGTGAGACAGGGCCAAGAGACCCAGTACTTC
. | TRBJ2-3 | TRBD2 | TRBV4-3 | CASSHEPGLADTDTQYF | TGCGCCAGCAGCCATGAACCGGGACTAGCCGACACAGATACGCAGTATTTT
. | TRBJ2-3 | . | TRBV7-3 | CASSLTRGSTDTQYF | TGTGCCAGCAGCTTAACGCGGGGTAGCACAGATACGCAGTATTTT
once | TRBJ2-7 | TRBD2 | TRBV7-2 | CASSTGTTFGYEQYF | TGTGCCAGCAGCACCGGGACTACCTTCGGCTACGAGCAGTACTTC
. | TRBJ2-7 | TRBD1 | TRBV23-1 | CASSHPTTGSPYEQYF | TGCGCCAGCAGTCATCCGACGACAGGGTCCCCCTACGAGCAGTACTTC
once | TRBJ1-1 | . | TRBV5-1 | CASSPVRGPFSTEAFF | TGCGCCAGCAGTCCCGTAAGGGGCCCTTTTAGCACTGAAGCTTTCTTT
few | TRBJ1-5 | . | TRBV6-5 | CASSPQEGVQPQHF | TGTGCCAGCAGTCCCCAGGAGGGGGTTCAGCCCCAGCATTTT
. | TRBJ1-2 | . | TRBV5-1 | CASSLDSSRYGYTF | TGCGCCAGCAGCTTGGACAGCAGCAGGTATGGCTACACCTTC
. | TRBJ2-3 | . | TRBV7-9 | CASTQTDTQYF | TGTGCCAGCACCCAGACAGATACGCAGTATTTT
. | TRBJ1-4 | . | TRBV27 | CASSLVPGEKLFF | TGTGCCAGCAGTTTAGTCCCAGGCGAAAAACTGTTTTTT
. | TRBJ2-7 | TRBD2 | TRBV19 | CASSTWTRGSYEQYF | TGTGCCAGTAGTACATGGACTAGGGGCTCCTACGAGCAGTACTTC
. | TRBJ2-1 | . | TRBV28 | CASRLAELSYNEQFF | TGTGCCAGCAGGTTAGCGGAACTCTCCTACAATGAGCAGTTCTTC